A selection of T cell receptor beta chains follows, all from one sample in a study of OX40 agonist ivuxolimab in advanced cancers. The repertoire was sequenced with immunoSEQ multiplex PCR; TCRdb's copy has only in-frame clones and lacks some. The sample includes 70,000 or so clones, 80% to 90% seen only once; the top ten take around 1%. The material was CD4+ or CD8+ T cells sorted from blood, obtained in a trial of the OX40 agonist ivuxolimab. Receptors originate from an adult with an advanced solid tumor such as melanoma, head and neck, liver or kidney cancer. CDR3s include the opening cysteine and the closing phenylalanine or tryptophan. The D gene is left open where the match is weak. Only part of the rows carry a size: once, few, many, or a class if the clone is expanded.

.	TRBV7-9	few	TRBJ1-2	CASSLSSGRNYGYTF	TGTGCCAGCAGCCTTTCTTCGGGGAGGAACTATGGCTACACCTTC
.	TRBV7-3	once	TRBJ1-1	CASSPSVSLSEAFF	TGTGCCAGCAGCCCATCGGTCAGTTTGTCTGAAGCTTTCTTT
TRBD2	TRBV7-9	.	TRBJ2-7	CASTLTGLAVSEQYF	TGTGCCAGCACGTTAACGGGGCTAGCGGTTTCCGAGCAGTACTTC
TRBD1	TRBV14	.	TRBJ2-7	CASSPDRGALYEQYF	TGTGCCAGCAGCCCTGACAGGGGCGCCCTATACGAGCAGTACTTC
TRBD1	TRBV7-9	.	TRBJ1-2	CASSAGQGEDGYTF	TGTGCCAGCAGCGCCGGACAGGGGGAAGATGGCTACACCTTC
TRBD2	TRBV5-1	.	TRBJ2-7	CASTGLAGWDEQYF	TGCGCCAGCACGGGACTAGCGGGCTGGGACGAGCAGTACTTC
.	TRBV19	.	TRBJ1-4	CASSPRRSELFF	TGTGCCAGTAGTCCCCGAAGATCCGAACTGTTTTTT
.	TRBV6-4	.	TRBJ2-1	CASSDSGSARSEQFF	TGTGCCAGCAGTGACTCGGGTAGCGCGAGATCGGAGCAGTTCTTC
.	TRBV10-3	few	TRBJ1-5	CAISGDPSNQPQHF	TGTGCCATCAGCGGGGACCCTAGCAATCAGCCCCAGCATTTT
.	TRBV18	.	TRBJ2-3	CASSPPTDTQYF	TGTGCCAGCTCACCACCGACGGATACGCAGTATTTT
.	TRBV9	.	TRBJ1-6	CASSPRVGPDNSPLHF	TGTGCCAGCAGCCCGAGGGTCGGACCGGATAATTCACCCCTCCACTTT
.	TRBV6-5	.	TRBJ1-1	CASSYGGVGTEAFF	TGTGCCAGCAGTTACGGGGGTGTGGGCACTGAAGCTTTCTTT
TRBD2	TRBV4-1	.	TRBJ2-7	CASSPSGGLSYEQYF	TGCGCCAGCAGCCCTAGCGGGGGGCTGTCCTACGAGCAGTACTTC
TRBD1	TRBV28	.	TRBJ2-1	CASRDGTGSYNEQFF	TGTGCCAGCAGAGATGGGACAGGGTCGTACAATGAGCAGTTCTTC
.	TRBV30	.	TRBJ2-7	CAWSVNHEQYF	TGTGCCTGGAGTGTCAATCATGAGCAGTACTTC
.	TRBV9	.	TRBJ1-1	CASSLRREGTEAFF	TGTGCCAGCAGCCTAAGGAGGGAGGGCACTGAAGCTTTCTTT
.	TRBV28	.	TRBJ1-3	CASSAHRDSGNTIYF	TGTGCCAGCAGCGCTCACAGGGATTCTGGAAACACCATATATTTT
.	TRBV5-1	.	TRBJ2-5	CASSLEADGETQYF	TGCGCCAGCAGCTTGGAAGCGGATGGCGAGACCCAGTACTTC
TRBD1	TRBV28	.	TRBJ2-3	CASSPSGQGNTDTQYF	TGTGCCAGCAGTCCTTCTGGACAGGGGAACACAGATACGCAGTATTTT
TRBD1	TRBV7-8	.	TRBJ2-5	CASSLVPSTGGSGETQYF	TGTGCCAGCAGCTTAGTCCCCTCGACAGGGGGTTCAGGGGAGACCCAGTACTTC
.	TRBV30	.	TRBJ1-5	CAWRTRGASNQPQHF	TGTGCCTGGAGAACCAGGGGAGCAAGCAATCAGCCCCAGCATTTT
.	TRBV6-1	.	TRBJ2-7	CASSEAPSYEQYF	TGTGCCAGCAGTGAAGCCCCCTCCTACGAGCAGTACTTC
.	TRBV30	.	TRBJ1-6	CAWSVGSSNSPLHF	TGTGCCTGGAGTGTAGGTTCTTCGAATTCACCCCTCCACTTT
TRBD1	TRBV5-1	.	TRBJ2-2	CASSLAATGPFTGELFF	TGCGCCAGCAGCTTGGCGGCGACAGGGCCCTTTACCGGGGAGCTGTTTTTT
.	TRBV2	.	TRBJ1-6	CASRATGASNSPLHF	TGTGCCAGCAGAGCGACAGGAGCTAGTAATTCACCCCTCCACTTT
.	TRBV4-1	.	TRBJ1-5	CASSQDNREGQPQHF	TGCGCCAGCAGCCAAGATAACAGGGAGGGCCAGCCCCAGCATTTT
.	TRBV11-3	.	TRBJ2-5	CASSLVAPGTQYF	TGTGCCAGCAGCTTAGTTGCGCCGGGAACCCAGTACTTC
TRBD1	TRBV5-1	.	TRBJ2-1	CASSLGGQSNEQFF	TGCGCCAGCAGCTTGGGGGGACAGTCCAATGAGCAGTTCTTC